These 7 T cell receptor beta chains came from one sample sequenced in a study of identical twins. MiXCR was run by TCRdb on the 5' RACE reads, yielding one entry per CDR3 protein. The data hold 350,000 to 450,000 distinct CDR3 sequences, with under 20% observed a single time. The sequencing sample was made of naive T cells sorted from blood. All receptors derive from a man aged 50 or older in good health.

The sample holds a few counts of this clonotype. J is TRBJ1-1 and V is TRBV10-3, with D possibly TRBD1 on 6 matching bases. CDR3 length equals 12 residues. In germline, CDR1 is ENHRY, CDR2 SYGVKD. V shed 10 bases and J shed 0 bases, with 9 bases lying between them. CDR3 protein: CATQGMNTEAFF. CDR3 nucleotide sequence: TGTGCCACCCAGGGGATGAACACTGAAGCTTTCTTT.

Ten or more counts support this clonotype. The chain has TRBV6-2 or TRBV6-3 and TRBJ2-1, with 7 bases aligning to TRBD2. The CDR3 extends over 19 amino acids. CDR1 MNHEY and CDR2 SVGEGT come from the germline V gene. Trimming at V came to 0 bases and at J to 1 base, leaving 12 bases not matched to a gene. CDR3 sequence: CASSYSIGGMTSSYNEQFF. DNA of the CDR3: TGTGCCAGCAGTTACTCGATCGGGGGGATGACTTCTTCCTACAATGAGCAGTTCTTC.

In this sample, this clonotype turned up many times. The chain joins TRBV20-1 to TRBJ1-5, with D tentatively TRBD1 (5 bases). Per the germline V gene, CDR1 is DFQATT and CDR2 is SNEGSKA (reference sequence). V was trimmed by 4 bases and J by 0 bases, leaving 10 bases between them. The CDR3 loop spans 14 amino acids. The CDR3 reads CSAKPGVSNQPQHF. For the CDR3, the DNA is TGCAGTGCTAAACCGGGGGTTAGCAATCAGCCCCAGCATTTT.

This chain uses TRBV20-1 with TRBJ2-2; 15 bases agree with TRBD2. CDR3 length: 15 residues. Germline loops: CDR1 DFQATT, CDR2 SNEGSKA (reference sequence). V gave up 3 bases and J gave up 6 bases; unmatched junction bases: 2. CDR3 amino acids: CSARGTSGRSGELFF. The CDR3 coding sequence is TGCAGTGCTAGGGGGACTAGCGGGAGGTCCGGGGAGCTGTTTTTT.

The gene calls are TRBV6-2 or TRBV6-3 and TRBJ2-1, with 10 bases aligning to TRBD2. Germline-derived CDR1 and CDR2 are MNHEY and SVGEGT. CDR3 length: 14 residues. V dropped 8 bases and J dropped 4; count of bases not matched to a gene: 5. CDR3 protein: CASSGLAPYNEQFF. For the CDR3, the DNA is TGTGCCAGCTCGGGACTAGCGCCATACAATGAGCAGTTCTTC.

V usage is TRBV10-3 and J usage is TRBJ2-1, with 9 positions matching TRBD1. Germline CDR1 ENHRY, CDR2 SYGVKD. With 2 bases clipped from V and 9 bases from J, the junction kept 14 bases outside the gene matches. This CDR3 comprises 17 residues. CDR3 nucleotide sequence: TGTGCCATCAGTGAGCCCAAACCGGGACAGGGTAGGGGTGAGCAGTTCTTC. This codes for CAISEPKPGQGRGEQFF.

This clonotype was recorded a few times. J is TRBJ2-6 and V is TRBV27; D not resolved. The V gene lost 5 bases and the J gene lost 0 bases, with 20 bases spanning the gap. The CDR3 totals 19 residues. The V gene's germline CDR1 is MNHEY and CDR2 SMNVEV (reference sequence). As DNA, the CDR3 is TGTGCCAGCAGTCAATACCAACAGAGACCCCCCTCTGGGGCCAACGTCCTGACTTTC. Translated: CASSQYQQRPPSGANVLTF. Variable domain in full (rest from reference TRBV27 and TRBJ2-6): EAQVTQNPRYLITVTGKKLTVTCSQNMNHEYMSWYRQDPGLGLRQIYYSMNVEVTDKGDVPEGYKVSRKEKRNFPLILESPSPNQTSLYFCASSQYQQRPPSGANVLTFGAGSRLTVL.